The subject of this entry is one T cell receptor (beta chain). Its antigen remains unidentified. Using its own MiXCR run on the 5' RACE reads, TCRdb lists one record per CDR3 protein. This repertoire shows roughly 60,000 distinct CDR3 sequences, more than 25% found once; its top ten account for 2% to 2.5%. Tregs were sorted as CD4+CD25+CD127-/low cells. The CDR3 length is 17 residues. The germline gives CDR1 MGHRA, CDR2 YSYEKL. V was pared by 1 base and J by 1 base, with 16 bases between. Study observations and caveats: Tumor memory CD4+ T cell TCR gene usage was found to cluster with blood and lymph node memory CD4+ cells and with lymph node naive CD4+ cells.

The sample taken for sequencing was tumor-infiltrating Tregs sorted from the breast tumor. This TCR derives from a female donor with breast cancer. V and J are TRBV4-1 and TRBJ1-1, with TRBD1 as a possible D gene (5 bases). The CDR3 loop reads CASSQVDMGLTNTEAFF. The CDR3 DNA follows: TGCGCCAGCAGCCAAGTCGACATGGGACTGACGAACACTGAAGCTTTCTTT.